The subject of this entry is one TCR beta chain. Antigen unknown. The data were obtained in a study of T cell responses to AZD1222 COVID-19 vaccine. Pooled in the analysis were second doses at about 4 or about 12 weeks. Study conclusions and caveats: Nearly half of spike-specific TCRs reportedly target unmutated variant regions. When two AZD1222 doses had been given, Spike-specific TCR breadth and depth rose. A mostly white British donor set with more females was recruited, and clonal diversity was possibly underestimated.

The CDR3 is made up of 16 amino acids. V was trimmed by 0 bases and J by 6 bases, leaving 16 bases between them. CDR1 SGHDT and CDR2 YYEEEE come from the germline V gene. Sequencing used immunoSEQ multiplex PCR; TCRdb keeps in-frame clones, though not all of them. The data contain some 150,000 clones, about nine tenths of them singletons. The sample consisted of peripheral blood, taken 28 days after the second AZD1222 dose. The chain recombines TRBV5-6 with TRBJ2-1; either TRBD1 or TRBD2 may fit D (6 bases each). The sequence was collected from an adult who received the AZD1222 COVID-19 vaccine. The CDR3 nucleotides read TGTGCCAGCAGCTTGGCGGGGGCCGCCGGAATCAATGAGCAGTTCTTC. It is translated as CASSLAGAAGINEQFF.